The text below deals with one TCR beta chain. The antigen this receptor binds is unknown. No much larger clonotype is one base removed from it; base qualities were not supplied. The cohort comprised 550 to 700 healthy bone marrow donors. All cohort members were sampled while nominally healthy, although unrecorded immune exposures were likely present. The donor was CMV seropositive and was included in the group of approximately 310 seropositive cohort members. A peripheral blood sample was collected from each donor, and TCR beta sequencing was performed on peripheral blood mononuclear cells. The Qiagen DNeasy Blood Extraction Kit was used to extract genomic DNA from the blood cell samples. These data come from a study of cytomegalovirus exposure and HLA in healthy donors (dated by TCRdb to about 2017). For the study in its entirety: In an earlier analysis of under 600 of the donors, 276 Gb of sequence data and just under 120 million unique TCR beta sequences from about 179 million T cells were reported. An earlier analysis of 500 to 650 of the donors applied high-throughput TCR beta sequencing to assess whether each TCR beta V gene segment acted as functional or pseudogenic. Using immunosequencing, the study profiled T cell repertoires from approximately 700 subjects and related those repertoires to cytomegalovirus serostatus. Four to six DR-DQ haplotypes were handled as single units for association and clustering because linkage in the cohort was strong. Donor age, sex, ethnicity and CMV serostatus were compiled together with the repertoire data. Rather than using new phenotypic data, the later analysis identified candidate immune exposures from TCR beta sequences and from how often those sequences occurred across donors. All discovery cohort repertoires had been generated using a single sequencing platform. Along with the roughly 700-subject first cohort, a separate validation cohort of more than 90 different subjects was used. The study aimed to test whether cataloging public T cell receptors could reveal signatures of past pathogen exposure. Typing coverage differed by locus: A, B, C, DRB1 and DQB1 were typed in roughly 629-630 donors, DQA1 in about 510, DPA1 in some 610, and DPB1 in just under 480. The genetic ancestry cluster associated with self-reported Caucasian donors included 65% to 90% of the 300 to 450 genotyped donors. A later analysis re-examined previously published TCR beta repertoires from roughly 650 donors and added high-resolution HLA genotyping to investigate patterns of TCR occurrence. Both class I and class II loci were covered by HLA typing, at four-digit resolution. Genome-wide SNP genotypes for about three fifths of the roughly 700 donors were used in a later genetic analysis, which treated that subset as a discovery cohort. Around 320 gigabases of sequencing data and tens of millions of unique TCR sequences were included in an early release covering about 620 HLA-typed donors. On average, roughly 240,000 unique TCR beta nucleotide sequences were sequenced per donor among some 430 genotyped donors of the cohort, with 15% to 20% of those sequences being non-productive. To predict cytomegalovirus infection status, the study combined high-throughput TCR immunosequencing, statistical association of individual TCRs with disease status, and machine learning.

The CDR3 goes from the cysteine to the phenylalanine over 15 residues. Only the CDR3 DNA stays, 45 bases, in frame from base 1. Trimmed from V: 6 bases; trimmed from J: 4 bases; junction bases lacking a gene match: 11. The germline V gene encodes CDR1 SGDLS and CDR2 YYNGEE. Library construction relied on the immunoSEQ multiplex PCR assay. The multiplex PCR relied on a mix of 60 forward primers for TCR Vbeta segments and 13 reverse primers for TCR Jbeta segments. The CDR3 region of rearranged TCR beta genes was amplified from genomic DNA by a multiplex PCR assay. The Illumina HiSeq System was used to sequence the amplified TCR beta libraries as 87-base-pair reads. The study's processing was this. Across the 670 or so repertoires, a later analysis counted roughly 77 million unique TCR beta chains, roughly 11 million of which were shared by at least two donors. To remove PCR and sequencing errors, raw reads were error-corrected and collapsed into unique sequences using a nearest-neighbor algorithm that merged closely related sequences. To assign V, D and J gene segments, CDR3 sequences were aligned to IMGT reference sequences. For a sequence to be retained, at least a six-nucleotide match to both a V gene segment and a J gene segment was required. Rearrangements were classified as productive when the CDR3 lacked stop codons and remained in frame with V and J, and all other rearrangements were classified as non-productive. CDR3 was defined according to IMGT convention as the region running from the second conserved V-encoded cysteine to the conserved J-encoded phenylalanine. Sequences without an unambiguous match to a single V gene segment were excluded from the earlier analysis of about 600 of the donors. In an earlier analysis of several hundred of the donors, V segments were called functional above 56.7% productive rearrangements and were called segregating when the between-donor standard deviation exceeded 5%. A statistical classification framework was built to diagnose cytomegalovirus status from the catalog of TCR beta chain sequences. In a later analysis, TCR nucleotide sequences were compared against IMGT/GENE-DB human TR gene sequences so that V and J genes could be assigned. In a later analysis, CDR3 sequences and most-parsimonious VDJ recombination scenarios were assigned using the TCRdist pipeline. In a later analysis, every TCR beta chain was defined by the combination of its CDR3 amino acid sequence and its V-gene family, and reads without a unique V-gene family were dropped. To address suspected cross-contamination and a sequencing artifact, a later analysis removed over 500 highly shared, low-generation-probability nucleotide sequences. For each public chain, a later analysis derived a clonal expansion index from normalized ranks of inferred template counts within each repertoire. In a later analysis, generation probabilities were computed with a VDJ recombination model fitted to out-of-frame rearrangements, and the resulting probabilities were checked against IGoR. In a later analysis, hypergeometric tests were used to score TCR-TCR, TCR-HLA and TCR-CMV co-occurrence, with a repertoire-size bias correction applied to TCR pairs. A later analysis estimated false discovery rates by permuting HLA or CMV assignments 20 times. In a later analysis, co-occurring TCRs were grouped using DBSCAN, with TCRdist sequence similarity added in when clustering inside HLA-allele-positive subsets. Repertoires with fewer than 30,000 or more than 120,000 public chains, plus five repertoires with anomalous nucleotide sharing, were excluded from co-occurrence clustering. Drawn from immuneACCESS, this table holds only the in-frame rearrangements with V and J called that TCRdb kept. Clones are partly lost; checked studies trace under half to an unresolved V gene and leave the rest unexplained. V and J calls and clone size are copied from that table; D and trimming were computed from the DNA. The sample records fewer than 250,000 clones, over 75% of which are singletons. Of the sample, roughly 10% falls within the top ten clones.

Paper-wide results and their limitations: Because HLA typing was missing for some donors at each locus, association tests included only the typed subset. A later analysis reported that several top co-occurrence clusters appeared linked to parvovirus B19, influenza, CMV and Epstein-Barr virus. In an earlier analysis of a few hundred of the donors, most TCR beta V segments were observed in productive rearrangements about 87% or about 30% of the time, broadly matching IMGT annotations. According to a later analysis, TCR association rates differed among HLA loci, with DRB1 alleles showing the most associated TCRs and HLA-C alleles showing the fewest. The 87-base-pair reads could not distinguish some IMGT-functional V segments, including TRBV6-2 and TRBV6-3, so those segments were excluded. A further reported finding was that TCR beta sequences accurately predicted the HLA-A and HLA-B alleles for most subjects in the first cohort. Most TCR sequences were seen in very few donors, while some public TCRs were found in many individuals. According to a later genetic analysis, donors in an Asian-associated ancestry cluster had fewer N-insertions in productive TCRs than the approximately 670-donor mean. When HLA alleles, especially DR and DQ, strongly co-occurred, TCR associations were difficult to assign to individual alleles. According to a later analysis, most CMV-associated TCR beta chains appeared to be HLA-restricted, and the HLA associations seemed to be driven largely by CMV exposure. In this cohort, only TCR beta chains were sequenced, and detectable features were limited by the absence of alpha or paired-chain data. In a later analysis, HLA-associated TCR beta chains were found to be more clonally expanded and to have lower generation probabilities than equally common non-associated chains. Correlated functional status among segregating V segments might reflect linkage disequilibrium, but an unknown experimental factor could not be ruled out. A cluster of highly shared sequence variants was judged likely to represent a technical artifact of the sequencing pipeline. In vitro tests confirmed that a few of the cytomegalovirus-associated TCR beta chains recognize cytomegalovirus antigens. CMV serostatus was the only immune exposure information available for the cohort. In a later genetic analysis, a missense DCLRE1C variant was associated with V-gene and J-gene trimming of TCR beta chains, and the association was replicated in an independent cohort. A total of roughly 160 TCR beta chains were listed by the study as associated with cytomegalovirus. Because counts were too low, 15 to 20 rarely observed V segments, including chromosome 9 orphons, were left out of the earlier analysis of a few hundred of the donors. According to the authors, the approach could potentially be generalized to other disease states and immunological phenotypes. Roughly uniform sequencing depth across donors was assumed in presence/absence analyses, although this assumption may not hold. In both the original and validation cohorts, the classifier was reported to diagnose cytomegalovirus status with high specificity and sensitivity. In a later analysis, 15,000 to 20,000 TCR beta sequences were associated with specific HLA alleles at a false discovery rate of 0.05.

This chain is built from TRBV9 and TRBJ2-5, and TRBD1 aligns with 8 junction nucleotides. The sample comprised PBMCs. This receptor was taken from a woman in her forties or fifties in good health and CMV-seropositive. The CDR3 here reads CASTPGGAIPETQYF. The DNA sequence is TGTGCCAGCACCCCAGGGGGCGCGATCCCAGAGACCCAGTACTTC.